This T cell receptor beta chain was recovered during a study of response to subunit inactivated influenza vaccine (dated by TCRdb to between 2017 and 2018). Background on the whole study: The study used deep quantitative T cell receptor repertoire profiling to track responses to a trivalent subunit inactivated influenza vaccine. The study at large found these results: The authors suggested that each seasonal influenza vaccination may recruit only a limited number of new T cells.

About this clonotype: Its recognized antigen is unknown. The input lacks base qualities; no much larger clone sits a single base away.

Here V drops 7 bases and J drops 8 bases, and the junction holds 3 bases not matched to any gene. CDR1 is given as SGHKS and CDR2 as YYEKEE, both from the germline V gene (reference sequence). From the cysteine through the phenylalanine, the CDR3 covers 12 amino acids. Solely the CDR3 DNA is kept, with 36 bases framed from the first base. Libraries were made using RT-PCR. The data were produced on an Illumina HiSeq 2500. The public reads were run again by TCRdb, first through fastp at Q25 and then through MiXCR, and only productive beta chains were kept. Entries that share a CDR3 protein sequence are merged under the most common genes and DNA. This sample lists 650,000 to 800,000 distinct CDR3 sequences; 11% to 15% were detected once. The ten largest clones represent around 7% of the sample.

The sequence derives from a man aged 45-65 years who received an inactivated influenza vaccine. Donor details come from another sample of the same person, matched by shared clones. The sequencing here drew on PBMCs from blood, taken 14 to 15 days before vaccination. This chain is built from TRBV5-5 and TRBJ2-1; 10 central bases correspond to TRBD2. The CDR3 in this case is CASGTSGDEQFF. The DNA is TGTGCCAGCGGAACTAGCGGGGATGAGCAGTTCTTC.